Only a few counts were recorded for the clone carrying this TCR beta chain. Antigen specificity is unknown. The V and J ends lost 3 bases and 7 bases respectively, with 6 bases between them. The CDR3 is made up of 11 amino acids. Germline V gives CDR1 DFQATT, CDR2 SNEGSKA (reference sequence). This record comes from a study of T cell responses to AZD1222 COVID-19 vaccine. Study-level results: CD4 TCRs associated with vaccination spanned spike, dominating at 160-218 and 743-854.

Produced via immunoSEQ multiplex PCR; TCRdb's table is partial and in-frame only. The data contain more than 95,000 clones, about 90% of them singletons. The sequence derives from an adult in good health. This chain joins TRBV20-1 and TRBJ1-4; no definite D call. Material: peripheral blood, obtained on day 0 of MenACWY control vaccination. The CDR3 nucleotides are TGCAGTGCTAGCCGCGGTGAAAAACTGTTTTTT. Translation: CSASRGEKLFF.